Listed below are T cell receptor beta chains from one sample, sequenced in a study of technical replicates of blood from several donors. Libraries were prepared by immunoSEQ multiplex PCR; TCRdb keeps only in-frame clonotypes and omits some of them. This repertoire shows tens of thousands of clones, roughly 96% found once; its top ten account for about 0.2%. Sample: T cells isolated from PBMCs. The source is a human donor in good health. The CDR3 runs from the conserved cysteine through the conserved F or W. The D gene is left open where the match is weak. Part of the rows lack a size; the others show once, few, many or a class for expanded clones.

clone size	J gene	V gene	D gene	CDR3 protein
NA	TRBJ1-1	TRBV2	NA	CASSEEYGGTEAFF
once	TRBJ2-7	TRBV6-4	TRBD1	CASSAEGAVDEQYF
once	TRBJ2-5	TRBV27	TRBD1	CASSSYRTGGLETQYF
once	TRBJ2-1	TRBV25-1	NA	CASSGGGAWNEQFF
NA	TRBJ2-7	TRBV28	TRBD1	CASSPQDRDSYEQYF
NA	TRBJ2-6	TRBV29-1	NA	CSVYSLSGANVLTF
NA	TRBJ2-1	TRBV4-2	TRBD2	CASSQEGSGGYNEQFF
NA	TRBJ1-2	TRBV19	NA	CASSIERGTYGYTF
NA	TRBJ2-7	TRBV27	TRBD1	CATSLSTGAYEQYF
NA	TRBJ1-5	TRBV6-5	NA	CASSSHLGGSNQPQHF
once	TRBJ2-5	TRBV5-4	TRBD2	CASSTDLAGGNQETQYF
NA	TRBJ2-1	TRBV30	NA	CAWSIRDEQFF
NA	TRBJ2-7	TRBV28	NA	CASSFPIKIQVPLTYEQYF
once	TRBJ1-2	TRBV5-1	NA	CASSTWTEGYTF
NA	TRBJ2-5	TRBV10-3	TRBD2	CAISAGGRSDGETQYF
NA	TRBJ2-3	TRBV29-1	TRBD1	CSVTTGGIDTQYF
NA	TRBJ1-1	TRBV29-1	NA	CSVEPSGYNTEAFF
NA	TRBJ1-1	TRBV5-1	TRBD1	CASSLMTGPTNTEAFF
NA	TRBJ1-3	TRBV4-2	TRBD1	CASSPGQGWIESGNTIYF
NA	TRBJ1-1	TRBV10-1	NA	CASSLTVNTEAFF
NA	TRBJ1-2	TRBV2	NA	CASSGPGASQGYTF
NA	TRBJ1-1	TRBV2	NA	CASSVSGENTEAFF
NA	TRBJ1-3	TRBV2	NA	CASSDPSRTLDSGNTIYF
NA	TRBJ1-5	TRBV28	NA	CASSYTGFSSNQPQHF
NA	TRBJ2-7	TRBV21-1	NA	CASSKEIGEQYF
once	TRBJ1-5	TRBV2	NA	CASSEIPRVGQPQHF
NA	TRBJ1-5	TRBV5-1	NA	CASSWDYNQPQHF
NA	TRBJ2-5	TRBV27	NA	CASSPGGQTQYF
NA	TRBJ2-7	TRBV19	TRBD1	CASSIGQGGYEQYF
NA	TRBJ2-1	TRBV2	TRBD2	CASSSNSGVGYNEQFF
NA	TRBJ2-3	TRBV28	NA	CASSPGKDWSTDTQYF
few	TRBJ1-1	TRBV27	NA	CASSLPGNTEAFF
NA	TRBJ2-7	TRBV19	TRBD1	CASSIGASGTVSYEQYF
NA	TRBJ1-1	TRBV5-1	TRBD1	CASTKGDRDKTEAFF
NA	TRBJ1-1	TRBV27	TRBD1	CASRGGGQGNRKAFF
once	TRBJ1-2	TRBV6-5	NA	CASSYSQGYIYGYTF
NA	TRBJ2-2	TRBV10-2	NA	CASRNEGVFTGELFF
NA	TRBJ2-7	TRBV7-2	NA	CASSWPLAGVYEQYF